The following is a T cell receptor beta chain sequence with its context. Its cognate antigen is unknown. The authors obtained over 98% purity in all sorted populations. Every bit of the isolated RNA underwent reverse transcription, so sequencing read expressed TCRB transcripts. Clones were sequenced by immunoSEQ multiplex PCR, and TCRdb holds only the in-frame ones, with some missing. The table shows a few hundred thousand clones, with roughly 20% occurring only once. The data stem from a study of beta chain features in type 1 diabetes. Losses at the gene ends were 4 bases for V and 4 bases for J; bases not matched to a gene: 4. The CDR3 loop spans 15 amino acids. Germline assignment: CDR1 MGHDK and CDR2 SYGVNS. Study findings and constraints: Patients with type 1 diabetes showed fewer VDJ junction insertions and more deletions. It was among patients, rather than healthy donors, that naive, central memory and Treg TCRB repertoires appeared more similar. The study left unresolved whether HLA type influences TCRB rearrangement. There was a moderate but significant shortening of TCRB CDR3s in all four CD4+ subsets of Type 1 diabetes patients.

The TCR sequence derives from a woman between 40 and 50 years old with type 1 diabetes. The sample comprised naive CD4+ T cells from blood. V gene TRBV25-1 combines with J gene TRBJ2-3, with 11 nucleotides matching TRBD2. The CDR3, as DNA: TGTGCCAGCAGTGGTATAGCGGGAGGGCCAGATACGCAGTATTTT. This sequence encodes CASSGIAGGPDTQYF.